What follows are 26 T cell receptor beta chains derived from one specimen sequenced in a study of cytomegalovirus exposure and HLA in healthy donors. The PCR employed 60 Vbeta primers together with 13 Jbeta primers. TCRdb's table, derived via immunoSEQ multiplex PCR, lists solely in-frame clones and lacks some. The repertoire holds about 140,000 clones, with more than 70% as singletons. Sequencing used PBMCs. The receptors stem from a man younger than 35 in good health and CMV-seropositive.

The rearrangement joins TRBV2 to TRBJ2-7; D perhaps matches TRBD1 (5 bases). The CDR3 is made up of 12 amino acids. Trimming shortened V by 7 bases and J by 7 bases, and 14 bases separated the two germline ends. Germline assignment: CDR1 SNHLY and CDR2 FYNNEI. The CDR3 sequence is CASTRALREQYF. The CDR3 region has the DNA TGTGCCAGCACCAGGGCTCTGAGGGAGCAGTACTTC.

The CDR3 nucleotides are TGTGCCAGCAGTCCAATTTCCTTAGCGGGAGGCGGGGGTGAGCAGTTCTTC. It codes for CASSPISLAGGGGEQFF. V and J are TRBV27 and TRBJ2-1, with TRBD2 identical over 10 bases. Unmatched junction bases numbered 16, after V lost 5 bases and J lost 9 bases. Germline V gives CDR1 MNHEY, CDR2 SMNVEV (reference sequence). The CDR3 sequence is 17 residues long.

This chain links TRBV6-1 with TRBJ1-1, with D perhaps matching TRBD1 (5 bases). This CDR3 has 11 residues. Germline CDR1 reads MNHNS; CDR2 reads SASEGT. V shed 7 bases and J shed 7 bases, with 10 bases lying between them. CDR3 sequence: CASIRAFEAFF. CDR3 nucleotides: TGTGCCAGCATCAGGGCCTTTGAAGCTTTCTTT.

The chain has TRBV6-1 and TRBJ1-1; D unclear. CDR3 length equals 13 residues. The V end lost 2 bases, the J end lost 1 base, and 5 bases lay between the germline ends. Germline V gene data show CDR1 as MNHNS and CDR2 as SASEGT. This chain's CDR3 is CASSEHKNTEAFF. As DNA, the CDR3 is TGTGCCAGCAGTGAACACAAGAACACTGAAGCTTTCTTT.

V and J are TRBV10-1 and TRBJ2-5; 7 bases align to TRBD2. V lost 7 bases to trimming and J lost 3 bases; unmatched junction nucleotides: 14. The germline V gene encodes CDR1 WNHNN and CDR2 SYGVQD (reference sequence). The CDR3 runs 16 residues. This CDR3 is CASIFSGGAGEETQYF. The CDR3 region has the DNA TGCGCCAGCATTTTCTCCGGCGGGGCGGGAGAAGAGACCCAGTACTTC.

V gene TRBV13 combines with J gene TRBJ2-1; possibly TRBD2 for D (5 bases). V was cut by 4 bases and J by 7 bases, with 14 bases left in between. This CDR3 spans 14 amino acids. Germline V lookup: CDR1 PRHDT, CDR2 FYEKMQ (reference sequence). The CDR3 protein is CASSSWTPGNEQFF. CDR3 bases: TGTGCCAGCAGCTCCTGGACTCCTGGGAATGAGCAGTTCTTC.

This clone was found a few times. The chain links TRBV5-1 to TRBJ1-2; 8 bases line up with TRBD1. Germline V gene data show CDR1 as SGHRS and CDR2 as YFSETQ. This CDR3 is 14 amino acids long. The J segment lost 8 bases and the V segment lost 0 bases, leaving 6 bases of the junction unmatched. The CDR3 bases are TGCGCCAGCAGCTTGGCAGGGGGCGCTTTGGGCTACACCTTC. Its translation: CASSLAGGALGYTF.

J is TRBJ2-7 and V is TRBV15, with a possible D match to TRBD2 (6 bases). The V gene's germline CDR1 is LNHNV and CDR2 YYDKDF (reference sequence). Between the trimmed V and J ends, which lost 1 base and 4 bases, there was a span of 8 bases. This CDR3 region has 13 residues. The CDR3 sequence is CATSRGRGYEQYF. CDR3 DNA: TGTGCCACCAGCAGAGGGCGGGGATACGAGCAGTACTTC.

The chain is built from TRBV5-3 and TRBJ2-1; 7 bases align to TRBD2. TRBV5-3 is recorded as an ORF, its role being uncertain. This CDR3 is built from 17 residues. After removal of 1 base from V and 7 bases from J, the junction contained 14 bases not matched to a gene. In DNA form, the CDR3 reads TGTGCCAGAAGCTTGCGGACTCCCGCGGGAGTGGGTAATGAGCAGTTCTTC. Protein product: CARSLRTPAGVGNEQFF.

DNA for the CDR3: TGTGCCAGCAGAGGGGACACCGGGGAGCTGTTTTTT. Translating it yields CASRGDTGELFF. The V and J genes are TRBV27 and TRBJ2-2; D might be TRBD1 (5 bases). This CDR3 region has 12 residues. V lost 6 bases and J lost 3, with 5 bases in between. CDR1 MNHEY and CDR2 SMNVEV come from the germline V gene (reference sequence).

The chain couples TRBV2 to TRBJ2-1, with 7 nucleotides matching TRBD2. The CDR3 contains 16 residues. V was clipped by 8 bases and J by 3 bases; unmatched bases: 13. Germline CDR1 and CDR2: SNHLY and FYNNEI. The CDR3 DNA sequence: TGTGCCAGCTCGGCTAGCGGAGGGGAGGGCTACAATGAGCAGTTCTTC. As protein: CASSASGGEGYNEQFF.

The J gene is TRBJ1-2, the V gene TRBV4-1; D remains unclear. V was shortened by 1 base and J by 4 bases, with 13 bases between the two germline ends. This CDR3 contains 15 residues. From germline, CDR1 is MGHRA and CDR2 YSYEKL. In DNA, the CDR3 is TGCGCCAGCAGCCAAGCTCCGGGTTCTGTCTATGGCTACACCTTC. Its translation is CASSQAPGSVYGYTF.

This clone showed up just a few times. This chain joins TRBV27 and TRBJ2-7; D is perhaps TRBD2 (6 bases). Trimming stripped 6 bases from V and 1 base from J, with 16 bases between. The CDR3 runs 15 residues. CDR1 is MNHEY, CDR2 SMNVEV, per germline (reference sequence). The DNA of the CDR3 is TGTGCCAGCAGGGGGCTGGCGGGAAGGTCCTACGAGCAGTACTTC. Its protein is CASRGLAGRSYEQYF.

The chain has TRBV2 and TRBJ2-1, with 8 positions matching TRBD1. With 4 bases clipped from V and 10 bases from J, the junction kept 12 bases outside the gene matches. CDR3 length: 15 amino acids. In germline, CDR1 is SNHLY, CDR2 FYNNEI. CDR3 residues: CASSGAGTGHREQFF. CDR3 in DNA: TGTGCCAGCAGTGGTGCTGGGACAGGACACCGCGAGCAGTTCTTC.

A word on this clone: A read error may produce the germline difference seen at one junction end. CDR3 nucleotide sequence: TGTGCCAGCGGAGGACAGGGGACTTTCGGCTACCCCTTC. It is translated as CASGGQGTFGYPF. The chain combines TRBV6-6 with TRBJ1-2; 9 bases fit TRBD1. Germline lookup yields CDR1 MNHNY and CDR2 SVGAGI (reference sequence). CDR3 length equals 13 residues.

The V gene is TRBV4-1, the J gene TRBJ1-5, with D maybe TRBD1 (6 bases). This CDR3 is built from 15 residues. Germline V CDR1 and CDR2: MGHRA, YSYEKL. Trimming left V 1 base short and J 3 bases short, with 10 bases between. The CDR3 loop is CASSQATGFNQPQHF. The CDR3 DNA reads as TGCGCCAGCAGCCAAGCGACAGGTTTCAATCAGCCCCAGCATTTT.

The chain combines TRBV28 with TRBJ2-2; 10 bases map to TRBD2. Germline V gives CDR1 MDHEN, CDR2 SYDVKM. With V trimmed by 1 base and J by 4 bases, 3 bases remained unmatched. The CDR3 has 16 residues. The CDR3 coding sequence is TGTGCCAGCAGTTTATACTCTAGCGGGAGCACCGGGGAGCTGTTTTTT. Its protein product is CASSLYSSGSTGELFF.

Only one count was recorded for this clone. This rearrangement joins TRBV28 to TRBJ2-7, with TRBD2 matching 8 bases. This CDR3 spans 15 amino acids. The V gene end was trimmed by 7 bases and the J gene end by 0 bases; junction bases not matched to a gene: 8. Germline CDR1 reads MDHEN; CDR2 reads SYDVKM. The CDR3 reads CASKPLAGNSYEQYF. The CDR3 DNA reads as TGTGCCAGCAAACCCTTAGCGGGAAACTCCTACGAGCAGTACTTC.

This clone has a handful of counts. This chain uses TRBV7-9 with TRBJ2-1, with 9 bases identical to TRBD1. The V gene end was trimmed by 4 bases and the J gene end by 14 bases; junction bases not matched to a gene: 9. Looked up from germline, CDR1 is SEHNR and CDR2 is FQNEAQ (reference sequence). The CDR3 sequence is 13 residues long. The CDR3 region has the DNA TGTGCCAGCAGCTCCCTCGCTGGGACAGGGAAGTTCTTC. Amino acids: CASSSLAGTGKFF. Full variable domain (missing parts from reference TRBV7-9 and TRBJ2-1): DTGVSQNPRHKITKRGQNVTFRCDPISEHNRLYWYRQTLGQGPEFLTYFQNEAQLEKSRLLSDRFSAERPKGSFSTLEIQRTEQGDSAMYLCASSSLAGTGKFFGPGTRLTVL.

In its sample, this clone was seen once. This CDR3 is CASSPQGIGEKLFF. CDR3 coding DNA: TGTGCCAGCTCACCTCAGGGAATCGGGGAAAAACTGTTTTTT. V gene TRBV18 combines with J gene TRBJ1-4; weak D call: TRBD1 (5 bases). Germline loops: CDR1 KGHSH, CDR2 LQKENI. V lost 3 bases, J lost 8 bases, and 13 bases lay in between. The CDR3 spans 14 residues. Supplemented by reference TRBV18 and TRBJ1-4, the full variable domain reads NAGVMQNPRHLVRRRGQEARLRCSPMKGHSHVYWYRQLPEEGLKFMVYLQKENIIDESGMPKERFSAEFPKEGPSILRIQQVVRGDSAAYFCASSPQGIGEKLFFGSGTQLSVL.

The chain couples TRBV19 to TRBJ2-3, with 8 bases that match TRBD2. The germline gives CDR1 LNHDA, CDR2 SQIVND (reference sequence). This CDR3 has 20 amino acids. V lost 2 bases and J lost 4; bases outside the gene matches: 20. DNA for the CDR3: TGTGCCAGTAGTATATTCCCCCGAGGAACTAGCGGCTTTAAGGCAGATACGCAGTATTTT. It yields the protein CASSIFPRGTSGFKADTQYF.

The V gene is TRBV7-9, the J gene TRBJ2-5, with D possibly being TRBD2 (6 bases). Between the trimmed V and J ends, which lost 1 base and 11 bases, there was a span of 11 bases. The CDR3 covers 12 residues. Germline loops: CDR1 SEHNR, CDR2 FQNEAQ (reference sequence). In DNA, the CDR3 is TGTGCCAGCAGCTTAGTAGCGGAAGAGCAGTACTTC. It translates to CASSLVAEEQYF.

V gene TRBV7-2 combines with J gene TRBJ2-7; D is possibly TRBD2 (6 bases). The V end lost 6 bases, the J end lost 4 bases, and 13 bases lay between the germline ends. Germline V gives CDR1 SGHTA, CDR2 FQGNSA. The CDR3 contains 13 residues. Here the CDR3 reads CASRFSGVYEQYF. CDR3 coding DNA: TGTGCCAGCAGGTTTTCGGGAGTGTACGAGCAGTACTTC.

The chain recombines TRBV5-1 with TRBJ2-2; D unresolved. CDR3 length equals 15 residues. CDR1 and CDR2 (germline): SGHRS, YFSETQ. Trimming shortened V by 5 bases and J by 1 base, and 12 bases separated the two germline ends. The CDR3 DNA is TGCGCCAGCAGGGAAATCACTATGAACACCGGGGAGCTGTTTTTT. Amino acids: CASREITMNTGELFF.

The gene calls are TRBV28 and TRBJ2-7, with 7 bases aligning to TRBD1. V gave up 6 bases and J gave up 2 bases; unmatched junction bases: 10. The CDR3 totals 15 residues. Germline CDR1 is MDHEN and CDR2 is SYDVKM. As DNA, the CDR3 is TGTGCCAGCAGCCATGAGACAGGGCAGACCTACGAGCAGTACTTC. Its protein is CASSHETGQTYEQYF. Full variable domain (missing parts from reference TRBV28 and TRBJ2-7): DVKVTQSSRYLVKRTGEKVFLECVQDMDHENMFWYRQDPGLGLRLIYFSYDVKMKEKGDIPEGYSVSREKKERFSLILESASTNQTSMYLCASSHETGQTYEQYFGPGTRLTVT.

The chain joins TRBV6-5 to TRBJ2-3, with a possible D match to TRBD2 (6 bases). The CDR3 has 14 amino acids. V was pared by 0 bases and J by 6 bases, with 10 bases between. Germline-derived CDR1 and CDR2 are MNHEY and SVGAGI. CDR3 loop: CASSYSRAGDTQYF. The CDR3 DNA reads TGTGCCAGCAGTTACTCGAGGGCGGGGGATACGCAGTATTTT.